The present T cell receptor beta chain was sequenced within a study of technical replicates of blood from a few donors (dated by TCRdb to the late 2010s). This clone came up once. There is no known antigen for this receptor. The record has no base qualities; no much larger clone is one base away. Inclusive of the bounding cysteine and phenylalanine, the CDR3 is 15 residues long. The kept DNA is CDR3 alone, 45 bases in frame from the first base. CDR1 and CDR2, per the germline V gene (reference sequence), are LNHDA and SQIVND. The trim is 7 bases for V and 3 bases for J, with a gap of 16 bases between the germline ends. Libraries came from the immunoSEQ multiplex PCR assay. Imported from immuneACCESS, the table was reduced by TCRdb to in-frame sequences with V and J called. These copies leave out some clones; in studies compared against another copy, an unresolved V gene accounts for under half, and the cause of the remainder is not known. This sample is represented by tens of thousands of clones; about nine tenths of them were singletons. The biggest ten clones account for under 5% of the sample.

The chain is assembled from TRBV19 and TRBJ2-1, with a tentative D gene TRBD2 over 6 matching bases. This TCR was sampled from a human donor in good health. Some clones in this sample may be carry-over from other donors' samples. The sequencing input was PBMCs. The CDR3 protein is CASTDFGGGYNEQFF. Here is the DNA: TGTGCCAGTACCGATTTCGGGGGTGGCTACAATGAGCAGTTCTTC.